These 25 T cell receptor beta chains were sequenced from one sample in a study of T cell repertoires in cytomegalovirus infection. TCRdb processed the reads anew with MiXCR; each CDR3 protein has one entry. Among fewer than 550,000 distinct CDR3 sequences listed, 16% were seen once. The sequencing input was CD8+ T cells from PBMCs. The source is a human donor in good health (CMV status not recorded). Some clones in this sample may be carry-over from other donors' samples.

The J gene is TRBJ1-2, the V gene TRBV13; 9 positions match TRBD1. The CDR3 extends over 18 amino acids. V trimming: 3 bases; J trimming: 1 base; junction bases outside the gene matches: 12. Germline-derived CDR1 and CDR2 are PRHDT and FYEKMQ (reference sequence). CDR3 sequence: CASSFPDPDRGVNYGYTF. The CDR3 coding sequence is TGTGCCAGCAGCTTCCCAGATCCTGACAGGGGGGTTAACTATGGCTACACCTTC.

This clonotype was detected many times. V gene TRBV5-6 combines with J gene TRBJ1-1; a weak D match, TRBD1 (6 bases). V gave up 2 bases and J gave up 0 bases, with 11 bases separating them. The germline V gene has CDR1 SGHDT and CDR2 YYEEEE. This CDR3 is built from 15 residues. In nucleotides, the CDR3 is TGTGCCAGCAGCTTTCTAGGGACACTGAACACTGAAGCTTTCTTT. It yields the protein CASSFLGTLNTEAFF.

In this sample, this clonotype turned up many times. The chain links TRBV2 to TRBJ2-1, with 11 bases lining up with TRBD2. Germline V CDR1 and CDR2: SNHLY, FYNNEI. The V segment lost 6 bases and the J segment 10 bases; nucleotides outside the gene matches: 8. The CDR3 length is 14 residues. CDR3 nucleotides: TGTGCCAGCAGAGTACCCGGGACTAGCGGAGAGCAGTTCTTC. Translating gives CASRVPGTSGEQFF.

This clonotype was seen only a few times. J is TRBJ2-7 and V is TRBV3-1; the D gene is possibly TRBD2 (5 bases). The CDR3 consists of 15 residues. Trimming left V 5 bases short and J 3 bases short, with 17 bases between. Germline CDR1 reads LGHDT; CDR2 reads YNNKEL (reference sequence). Here the CDR3 DNA reads TGTGCCAGCAGCTCTTCGATCGGGATTCTCTACGAGCAGTACTTC. This encodes CASSSSIGILYEQYF.

This clonotype appeared a few times. This chain links TRBV4-1 with TRBJ1-1; D is undetermined. The CDR3 totals 14 residues. V lost 1 base and J 3 bases, leaving 9 bases between the germline ends. Germline V gene data show CDR1 as MGHRA and CDR2 as YSYEKL. The CDR3 sequence: CASSQARADTEAFF. DNA for the CDR3: TGCGCCAGCAGCCAAGCACGCGCGGACACTGAAGCTTTCTTT.

The chain links TRBV19 to TRBJ2-1; no clear D gene. This CDR3 has 16 amino acids. Per the germline V gene, CDR1 is LNHDA and CDR2 is SQIVND (reference sequence). The V end was cut by 5 bases, the J end by 0 bases, with 14 bases between. The DNA of the CDR3 is TGTGCCAGTAGTTGGGTCAGCAGGCCCTCCTACAATGAGCAGTTCTTC. Encoded protein: CASSWVSRPSYNEQFF.

This rearrangement joins TRBV19 to TRBJ2-1; D gene uncertain. CDR1 and CDR2 (germline): LNHDA, SQIVND (reference sequence). With 0 bases removed from V and 7 bases from J, the gap between germline ends came to 4 bases. This CDR3 has 12 residues. The CDR3 region has the DNA TGTGCCAGTAGTATAGACGCGAATGAGCAGTTCTTC. Its translation is CASSIDANEQFF.

This clonotype was detected ten times or more. The V call is TRBV10-3, the J call TRBJ2-7; TRBD2 agrees at 13 bases. CDR3 length: 15 residues. Per germline, CDR1 ENHRY and CDR2 SYGVKD. Trimming cost V 5 bases and J 4 bases; bases outside gene matches: 5. Here the CDR3 reads CAISLGTSGNYEQYF. The CDR3 coding sequence is TGTGCCATCAGTCTCGGGACTAGCGGGAATTACGAGCAGTACTTC.

This clonotype was found a few times. The V and J genes are TRBV6-1 and TRBJ1-1; no definite D call. The CDR3 extends over 15 amino acids. The V end was cut by 6 bases, the J end by 1 base, with 15 bases between. Per the germline V gene, CDR1 is MNHNS and CDR2 is SASEGT. CDR3 residues: CASSLLTPENTEAFF. CDR3 DNA: TGTGCCAGCAGCCTGCTGACACCCGAGAACACTGAAGCTTTCTTT.

This clonotype was picked up many times. The genes are TRBV7-3 and TRBJ2-3; 11 bases match TRBD2. Germline CDR1 reads SGHTA; CDR2 reads FQGTGA. The CDR3 is 16 residues long. The V gene end was trimmed by 4 bases and the J gene end by 2 bases; junction bases not matched to a gene: 5. This chain's CDR3 is CASSWVAGGNTDTQYF. The CDR3 DNA reads TGTGCCAGCAGCTGGGTAGCGGGGGGGAACACAGATACGCAGTATTTT.

The table lists this clonotype with a few counts. The J gene is TRBJ2-1, the V gene TRBV7-9, with 10 bases identical to TRBD2. Germline loops: CDR1 SEHNR, CDR2 FQNEAQ (reference sequence). With 1 base clipped from V and 8 bases from J, the junction kept 8 bases outside the gene matches. The CDR3 is 16 amino acids. CDR3 in amino acids: CASSLGASGSGDEQFF. The CDR3 coding sequence is TGTGCCAGCAGCTTAGGAGCTAGCGGGAGTGGGGATGAGCAGTTCTTC.

This clonotype was seen ten or more times. The J gene is TRBJ2-1, the V gene TRBV7-3, with no clear D. V was clipped by 1 base and J by 5 bases, with 9 bases between them. The CDR3 loop spans 14 amino acids. Looked up from germline, CDR1 is SGHTA and CDR2 is FQGTGA. The CDR3 DNA sequence: TGTGCCAGCAGCTTAATCAGCCACGACAATGAGCAGTTCTTC. The encoded protein is CASSLISHDNEQFF. The complete variable domain, with remaining parts taken from reference TRBV7-3 and TRBJ2-1, reads GAGVSQTPSNKVTEKGKYVELRCDPISGHTALYWYRQSLGQGPEFLIYFQGTGAADDSGLPNDRFFAVRPEGSVSTLKIQRTERGDSAVYLCASSLISHDNEQFFGPGTRLTVL.

The chain is built from TRBV11-2 and TRBJ2-7; D is possibly TRBD1 (6 bases). Germline CDR1 SGHAT, CDR2 FQNNGV. The CDR3 consists of 16 residues. The germline V and J ends were trimmed by 3 bases and 2 bases, with 17 bases remaining between them. The CDR3 spells CASSFWDTGTTYEQYF. In DNA form, the CDR3 reads TGTGCCAGCAGCTTCTGGGATACAGGGACCACCTACGAGCAGTACTTC.

Ten or more counts support this clonotype. This chain uses TRBV14 with TRBJ2-2; the match to TRBD2 covers 9 bases. The V segment lost 5 bases and the J segment 5 bases; nucleotides outside the gene matches: 9. This CDR3 comprises 16 residues. Germline assignment: CDR1 SGHDN and CDR2 FVKESK. This chain's CDR3 is CASSAQGLAKTGELFF. In DNA, the CDR3 is TGTGCCAGCAGCGCCCAGGGACTAGCCAAGACCGGGGAGCTGTTTTTT.

This clonotype was seen a handful of times. The chain is built from TRBV12-3 or TRBV12-4 and TRBJ2-2; D possibly corresponds to TRBD2 (5 bases). Trimming took 6 bases from V and 0 from J, leaving 14 bases between them. The CDR3 is 16 amino acids. As DNA, the CDR3 is TGTGCCAGCAGGTCTCTTAGAGGGTCGAACACCGGGGAGCTGTTTTTT. Residues: CASRSLRGSNTGELFF.

In this sample, this clonotype turned up a few times. The gene calls are TRBV19 and TRBJ2-7, with D maybe TRBD1 (5 bases). CDR3 length: 13 residues. V gave up 10 bases and J gave up 1 base, with 14 bases separating them. Germline V lookup: CDR1 LNHDA, CDR2 SQIVND (reference sequence). CDR3 residues: CATAPTVSYEQYF. In DNA form, the CDR3 reads TGTGCCACCGCCCCGACAGTATCCTACGAGCAGTACTTC.

This clonotype is a singleton in its sample. This sequence joins TRBV28 and TRBJ1-1; D unresolved. Germline V gives CDR1 MDHEN, CDR2 SYDVKM. The CDR3 runs 14 residues. Trimming took 2 bases from V and 10 from J, leaving 17 bases between them. The CDR3 loop reads CASSLAPGRVRAFF. CDR3 sequence (DNA): TGTGCCAGCAGTTTAGCCCCCGGAAGGGTTCGAGCTTTCTTT. Full variable domain (rest looked up from reference TRBV28 and TRBJ1-1): DVKVTQSSRYLVKRTGEKVFLECVQDMDHENMFWYRQDPGLGLRLIYFSYDVKMKEKGDIPEGYSVSREKKERFSLILESASTNQTSMYLCASSLAPGRVRAFFGQGTRLTVV.

The table lists this clonotype with a few counts. This chain joins TRBV9 and TRBJ2-5; the D is unclear. V gave up 4 bases and J gave up 4 bases, with 11 bases separating them. The CDR3 spans 13 residues. From germline, CDR1 is SGDLS and CDR2 YYNGEE. The CDR3 DNA reads TGTGCCAGCAGCCCCCCCGGACGAGAGACCCAGTACTTC. The encoded protein is CASSPPGRETQYF.

This clonotype was seen ten or more times. The CDR3 region is CATSGTTTDTQYF. Here the CDR3 DNA reads TGTGCCACCTCAGGAACAACCACAGATACGCAGTATTTT. The V gene is TRBV7-6, the J gene TRBJ2-3, with D uncertain. The CDR3 runs to 13 residues. V shed 10 bases and J shed 2 bases, with 13 bases lying between them. Germline-derived CDR1 and CDR2 are SGHVS and FNYEAQ.

A remark on this clonotype: At one boundary the junction diverges from the germline segment, which might be a read error. The rearrangement joins TRBV4-1 to TRBJ2-1, with 9 bases matching TRBD1. This CDR3 is 13 amino acids long. CDR1 is MGHRA, CDR2 YSYEKL, per germline. The CDR3, as DNA: TGCGCCACCGGGGACAGGGCCTACAATGAGCGGTTCTTC. Its protein product is CATGDRAYNERFF.

The CDR3 spells CASTLGTLANTGELFF. In DNA, the CDR3 is TGTGCCAGTACGCTAGGGACACTCGCGAACACCGGGGAGCTGTTTTTT. The chain has TRBV19 and TRBJ2-2; a possible D gene is TRBD1 (6 bases). With 7 bases removed from V and 0 bases from J, the gap between germline ends came to 15 bases. The germline CDR1 and CDR2 sequences are LNHDA and SQIVND (reference sequence). This CDR3 comprises 16 residues.

This clonotype was picked up a small number of times. The CDR3 region is CASSQEGPLVNEKLFF. CDR3 nucleotides: TGTGCCAGCAGCCAAGAGGGCCCCTTGGTGAATGAAAAACTGTTTTTT. The chain carries TRBV4-2 and TRBJ1-4; D unclear. The germline gives CDR1 LGHNA, CDR2 YNFKEQ. The CDR3 covers 16 residues. Trimming removed 0 bases from V and 5 bases from J, with 13 bases in between.

This clonotype was counted only a few times. The chain is built from TRBV20-1 and TRBJ2-7; D is unclear. V lost 2 bases, J lost 2 bases, and 13 bases lay in between. CDR1 is DFQATT and CDR2 is SNEGSKA in the germline V gene (reference sequence). The CDR3 is made up of 14 amino acids. DNA for the CDR3: TGCAGTGCTAGAAGTGTAGGTACAACCTACGAGCAGTACTTC. This translates into CSARSVGTTYEQYF.

This clonotype was seen more than once but under ten times. The J gene is TRBJ2-2, the V gene TRBV5-6, with TRBD2 as a possible D gene (6 bases). The ends were cut back, 4 bases at V and 6 bases at J, with 16 bases in the middle. This CDR3 contains 15 residues. Looked up from germline, CDR1 is SGHDT and CDR2 is YYEEEE. The DNA of the CDR3 is TGTGCCAGCAGCCTTAGGGTGGAGGGTGCCGGGGAGCTGTTTTTT. Residues: CASSLRVEGAGELFF.

In its sample, this clonotype was seen a few times. The chain links TRBV11-2 to TRBJ1-4; 9 bases agree with TRBD1. Germline CDR1 and CDR2: SGHAT and FQNNGV. CDR3 size: 15 residues. V lost 3 bases to trimming and J lost 8 bases; unmatched junction nucleotides: 7. CDR3 loop: CASSLDRGREEKLFF. CDR3 coding DNA: TGTGCCAGCAGCTTGGACAGGGGAAGAGAGGAAAAACTGTTTTTT.